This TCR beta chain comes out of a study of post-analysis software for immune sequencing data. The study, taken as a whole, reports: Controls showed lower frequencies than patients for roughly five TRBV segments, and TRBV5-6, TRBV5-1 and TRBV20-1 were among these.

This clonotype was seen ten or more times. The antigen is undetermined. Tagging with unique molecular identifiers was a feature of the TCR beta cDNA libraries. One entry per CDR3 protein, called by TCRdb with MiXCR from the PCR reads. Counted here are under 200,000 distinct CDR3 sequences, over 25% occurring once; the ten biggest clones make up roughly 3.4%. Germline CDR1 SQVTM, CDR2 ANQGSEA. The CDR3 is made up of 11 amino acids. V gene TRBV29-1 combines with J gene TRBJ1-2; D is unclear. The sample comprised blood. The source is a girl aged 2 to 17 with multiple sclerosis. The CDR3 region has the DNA TGCATGGCAGCGGGAAACTATGGCTACACCTTC. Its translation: CMAAGNYGYTF. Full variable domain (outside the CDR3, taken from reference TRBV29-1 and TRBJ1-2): SAVISQKPSRDICQRGTSLTIQCQVDSQVTMMFWYRQQPGQSLTLIATANQGSEATYESGFVIDKFPISRPNLTFSTLTVSNMSPEDSSIYLCMAAGNYGYTFGSGTRLTVV.